The next 29 T cell receptor beta chains were all read from a single sample in a study of CD8 T cells in ankylosing spondylitis. TCRdb passed the 5' RACE reads through MiXCR, listing each CDR3 protein once. Counted here are about 440,000 distinct CDR3 sequences, approximately 17% occurring once; the ten biggest clones make up around 0.92%. Study-level findings and limits: What appeared characteristic of ankylosing spondylitis blood was a TCR beta motif of fewer than ten highly homologous variants.

Antigens of these TCRs are unknown. Material: blood, either unsorted or a sorted T cell fraction (not recorded which). The receptors stem from a male donor with ankylosing spondylitis.

This sequence joins TRBV5-1 and TRBJ2-4; D is possibly TRBD1 (6 bases). The CDR3 contains 16 residues. The germline V gene encodes CDR1 SGHRS and CDR2 YFSETQ. V shed 1 base and J shed 1 base, with 12 bases lying between them. The chain's CDR3 is CASSLSGAAAKNIQYF. The CDR3 DNA sequence: TGCGCCAGCAGCTTGTCAGGGGCAGCGGCCAAAAACATTCAGTACTTC.

In this sample, this clonotype turned up many times. The rearrangement uses TRBV29-1 and TRBJ2-3; TRBD1 agrees at 12 bases. The CDR3 consists of 15 residues. The germline CDR1 and CDR2 sequences are SQVTM and ANQGSEA. After removal of 3 bases from V and 6 bases from J, the junction contained 7 bases not matched to a gene. CDR3 nucleotide sequence: TGCAGCGTTGAGGGGGGACAGGGGGCGAGGGATACGCAGTATTTT. Its translation: CSVEGGQGARDTQYF.

This clonotype showed up just a few times. The chain links TRBV19 to TRBJ2-3; D remains ambiguous. The CDR3 extends over 13 amino acids. Trimming pared 4 bases from V and 2 bases from J, leaving 7 bases between. Germline V gene sequence: CDR1 LNHDA, CDR2 SQIVND (reference sequence). CDR3 sequence (DNA): TGTGCCAGTAGTAGGACCCCCACAGATACGCAGTATTTT. Protein product: CASSRTPTDTQYF.

In its sample, this clonotype was seen a few times. The chain couples TRBV11-2 to TRBJ2-1; 9 bases fit TRBD2. Germline V gene data show CDR1 as SGHAT and CDR2 as FQNNGV. The CDR3 length is 17 residues. The trim removed 5 bases at V and 1 base at J, leaving 9 bases unmatched. The CDR3 DNA sequence: TGTGCCAGCAGCCAGCGCGGGGGGGGGACTTCCTACAATGAGCAGTTCTTC. Translation gives CASSQRGGGTSYNEQFF.

The rearrangement uses TRBV20-1 and TRBJ1-5, with 7 bases that match TRBD1. The length of the CDR3 is 14 residues. Trimming took 3 bases from V and 7 from J; bases not matched to a gene: 9. Germline assignment: CDR1 DFQATT and CDR2 SNEGSKA (reference sequence). The CDR3 loop is CSARTGRGQQPQHF. The CDR3 nucleotides are TGCAGTGCTAGGACAGGGAGGGGTCAGCAGCCCCAGCATTTT.

The chain employs TRBV20-1 and TRBJ1-1, with D possibly being TRBD1 (6 bases). Between the trimmed V and J ends, which lost 1 base and 2 bases, there was a span of 11 bases. This CDR3 comprises 14 residues. Germline V gene sequence: CDR1 DFQATT, CDR2 SNEGSKA (reference sequence). The CDR3 coding sequence is TGCAGTGCTAGAGCCGGGACACATAACACTGAAGCTTTCTTT. This encodes CSARAGTHNTEAFF.

The chain carries TRBV20-1 and TRBJ1-2; D is possibly TRBD1 (6 bases). This CDR3 has 15 residues. The germline V gene encodes CDR1 DFQATT and CDR2 SNEGSKA (reference sequence). Deletions cut 1 base from V and 4 bases from J, with 16 bases between. CDR3 residues: CSARAVPGGGYGYTF. For the CDR3, the DNA is TGCAGTGCTAGAGCCGTACCGGGGGGCGGCTATGGCTACACCTTC.

The sample holds a few counts of this clonotype. V is TRBV9 and J is TRBJ2-2; TRBD1 matches 12 bases. Germline V CDR1 and CDR2: SGDLS, YYNGEE. J lost 7 bases, V lost 3 bases, and 4 bases had no gene match. The CDR3 covers 15 residues. The CDR3 loop is CASSEGQGAVGELFF. In nucleotides, the CDR3 is TGTGCCAGCAGCGAGGGACAGGGGGCTGTCGGGGAGCTGTTTTTT. Filled out from reference TRBV9 and TRBJ2-2, the complete variable domain reads DSGVTQTPKHLITATGQRVTLRCSPRSGDLSVYWYQQSLDQGLQFLIQYYNGEERAKGNILERFSAQQFPDLHSELNLSSLELGDSALYFCASSEGQGAVGELFFGEGSRLTVL.

This clonotype was detected only a few times. The chain has TRBV30 and TRBJ2-3; weak D call: TRBD1 (6 bases). Germline lookup yields CDR1 GTSNPN and CDR2 SVGIG (reference sequence). Trimming took 0 bases from V and 0 from J, leaving 13 bases between them. There are 16 residues in the CDR3. The CDR3 nucleotides are TGTGCCTGGAGTGTATGGCAGGGGTTGAGCACAGATACGCAGTATTTT. Translated: CAWSVWQGLSTDTQYF.

The rearrangement joins TRBV20-1 to TRBJ2-2, with 10 bases identical to TRBD2. This CDR3 is 15 amino acids long. Germline V CDR1 and CDR2: DFQATT, SNEGSKA (reference sequence). V shed 3 bases, J shed 7 bases, and the junction held 8 bases outside the gene matches. The CDR3 nucleotides read TGCAGTGCTAGGTCCAGCGGGGGGGCCATCGGGGAGCTGTTTTTT. This sequence encodes CSARSSGGAIGELFF.

The V and J genes are TRBV5-5 and TRBJ2-2; D unclear. The CDR3 consists of 13 residues. Germline-derived CDR1 and CDR2 are SGHKS and YYEKEE (reference sequence). Trimming stripped 4 bases from V and 8 bases from J, with 12 bases between. The CDR3 reads CASSLTPPGELFF. CDR3 nucleotide sequence: TGTGCCAGCAGCCTGACTCCACCGGGGGAGCTGTTTTTT.

This clonotype appeared many times. The V gene is TRBV12-3 or TRBV12-4, the J gene TRBJ2-1, with D unclear. Trimming left V 3 bases short and J 8 bases short, with 17 bases between. The CDR3 runs 15 residues. This chain's CDR3 is CASSFGGPSNHEQFF. CDR3 DNA sequence: TGTGCCAGCAGTTTTGGTGGTCCCAGCAATCATGAGCAGTTCTTC.

This clonotype was detected a few times. The chain combines TRBV7-9 with TRBJ2-7; tentatively, D is TRBD1 (5 bases). CDR3 length equals 13 residues. Germline CDR1 SEHNR, CDR2 FQNEAQ (reference sequence). Trimming cost V 2 bases and J 3 bases, with 8 bases left between them. The CDR3 here is CASSLKDNYEQYF. CDR3 nucleotides: TGTGCCAGCAGCTTAAAGGACAACTACGAGCAGTACTTC.

The gene calls are TRBV20-1 and TRBJ2-3; D possibly corresponds to TRBD2 (5 bases). There are 14 residues in the CDR3. CDR1 and CDR2 from the germline V gene are DFQATT and SNEGSKA (reference sequence). V shed 4 bases and J shed 3 bases, with 14 bases lying between them. The CDR3 bases are TGCAGTGCTAACACCGGACTTGCGACAGATACGCAGTATTTT. Its translation: CSANTGLATDTQYF.

This clonotype has more than one count but fewer than ten. The chain carries TRBV7-2 and TRBJ2-1; TRBD2 agrees at 7 bases. Germline trimming cut 8 bases from V and 7 bases from J; bases unmatched to any gene: 5. Per germline, CDR1 SGHTA and CDR2 FQGNSA. This CDR3 has 12 residues. As DNA, the CDR3 is TGTGCCAGCGGGGGAGGGCGAAATGAGCAGTTCTTC. Translating gives CASGGGRNEQFF.

This clonotype was counted many times. The V call is TRBV7-9, the J call TRBJ1-1; D uncertain. V lost 5 bases and J lost 1, with 8 bases in between. CDR1 and CDR2 from the germline V gene are SEHNR and FQNEAQ (reference sequence). This CDR3 spans 13 amino acids. For the CDR3, the DNA is TGTGCCAGCAGCAGCAGAACGAACACTGAAGCTTTCTTT. Protein: CASSSRTNTEAFF.

This clonotype occurred a few times. The rearrangement joins TRBV6-2 or TRBV6-3 to TRBJ2-7, with TRBD2 matching over 7 bases. There are 13 residues in the CDR3. Germline CDR1 is MNHEY and CDR2 is SVGEGT. After removal of 6 bases from V and 3 bases from J, the junction contained 5 bases not matched to a gene. For the CDR3, the DNA is TGTGCCAGCAGACAGGCGGGAGTCTACGAGCAGTACTTC. Residues: CASRQAGVYEQYF.

This clonotype has ten or more counts. This sequence joins TRBV12-3 or TRBV12-4 and TRBJ2-5; 8 bases are shared with TRBD2. V lost 4 bases, J lost 3 bases, and 1 base stayed unmatched. This CDR3 contains 13 residues. CDR3 bases: TGTGCCAGCAGTTCACTAGCGGAAGAGACCCAGTACTTC. It translates to CASSSLAEETQYF.

The chain carries TRBV11-1 and TRBJ1-6, with D possibly TRBD1 on 6 matching bases. From germline, CDR1 is SGHAT and CDR2 FQDESV (reference sequence). V was cut by 6 bases and J by 10 bases, with 16 bases left in between. The length of the CDR3 is 14 residues. As DNA, the CDR3 is TGTGCCAGCAGGCCGGCAGGGGTGAAATCACCCCTCCACTTT. It yields the protein CASRPAGVKSPLHF.

The sample holds a few counts of this clonotype. The V and J genes are TRBV5-5 and TRBJ2-3, with D uncertain. Germline lookup yields CDR1 SGHKS and CDR2 YYEKEE (reference sequence). With 4 bases removed from V and 0 bases from J, the gap between germline ends came to 15 bases. The CDR3 spans 16 residues. CDR3 sequence (DNA): TGTGCCAGCAGCCTTAACCCGGCAGCTAGCACAGATACGCAGTATTTT. Amino acids: CASSLNPAASTDTQYF.

In this sample, this clonotype turned up a few times. The genes are TRBV20-1 and TRBJ2-5; the D gene is possibly TRBD2 (6 bases). V was pared by 2 bases and J by 5 bases, with 15 bases between. This CDR3 has 14 amino acids. CDR1 and CDR2 (germline): DFQATT, SNEGSKA (reference sequence). The CDR3 protein is CSARKLAEGETQYF. DNA for the CDR3: TGCAGTGCTAGAAAGTTAGCGGAGGGGGAGACCCAGTACTTC.

This clonotype came up a few times. This sequence joins TRBV5-5 and TRBJ1-6; D call uncertain. CDR3 length equals 15 residues. Germline loops: CDR1 SGHKS, CDR2 YYEKEE (reference sequence). V lost 0 bases and J 2 bases, leaving 6 bases between the germline ends. CDR3 in amino acids: CASSLGQAYNSPLHF. In DNA, the CDR3 is TGTGCCAGCAGCTTGGGCCAGGCCTATAATTCACCCCTCCACTTT.

The genes are TRBV5-1 and TRBJ2-1; perhaps D is TRBD1 or TRBD2 (5 bases each). The V gene lost 4 bases and the J gene lost 3 bases, with 11 bases spanning the gap. The CDR3 is 14 amino acids. Germline V lookup: CDR1 SGHRS, CDR2 YFSETQ. CDR3 nucleotide sequence: TGCGCCAGCAGCGTAGGGGACGGCTACAATGAGCAGTTCTTC. It is translated as CASSVGDGYNEQFF.

In this sample, this clonotype turned up a few times. The chain combines TRBV20-1 with TRBJ1-2; D is perhaps TRBD1 (6 bases). The CDR3 spans 13 residues. In germline, CDR1 is DFQATT, CDR2 SNEGSKA (reference sequence). V lost 3 bases and J lost 2, with 10 bases in between. This CDR3 reads CSAREGENYGYTF. CDR3 nucleotide sequence: TGCAGTGCTAGGGAGGGGGAGAACTATGGCTACACCTTC.

V and J are TRBV25-1 and TRBJ2-3; 11 nucleotides align to TRBD2. The CDR3 runs to 18 residues. Per germline, CDR1 MGHDK and CDR2 SYGVNS. The J segment lost 0 bases and the V segment lost 4 bases, leaving 9 bases of the junction unmatched. The CDR3 here is CASSGSVLAGGSTDTQYF. CDR3 bases: TGTGCCAGCAGTGGGTCAGTCCTAGCGGGGGGTAGCACAGATACGCAGTATTTT.

This clonotype was observed at least ten times. V usage is TRBV29-1 and J usage is TRBJ2-5, with D hard to call. With 2 bases removed from V and 5 bases from J, the gap between germline ends came to 12 bases. The germline CDR1 and CDR2 sequences are SQVTM and ANQGSEA. CDR3 length: 13 residues. The DNA of the CDR3 is TGCAGCGTTGAACTGGGTGTGTATGAGACCCAGTACTTC. Translating gives CSVELGVYETQYF.

The V gene is TRBV6-4, the J gene TRBJ2-3; D gene unclear. The CDR3 runs 16 residues. V lost 0 bases and J lost 2, with 12 bases in between. The V gene's germline CDR1 is MRHNA and CDR2 SNTAGT. This CDR3 reads CASSDSIWAPTDTQYF. In DNA form, the CDR3 reads TGTGCCAGCAGTGACTCGATTTGGGCTCCCACAGATACGCAGTATTTT.

The chain has TRBV19 and TRBJ1-5; 9 bases map to TRBD1. The V gene's germline CDR1 is LNHDA and CDR2 SQIVND (reference sequence). The CDR3 spans 15 residues. V shed 7 bases, J shed 7 bases, and the junction held 11 bases outside the gene matches. The CDR3: CASTRTGENRQPQHF. CDR3 coding DNA: TGTGCCAGTACCCGGACAGGGGAAAACCGGCAGCCCCAGCATTTT.

The chain couples TRBV20-1 to TRBJ2-7; 8 nucleotides line up with TRBD2. From germline, CDR1 is DFQATT and CDR2 SNEGSKA (reference sequence). With 6 bases clipped from V and 3 bases from J, the junction kept 19 bases outside the gene matches. The CDR3 has 17 amino acids. CDR3 residues: CSAKGLAGVDGGYEQYF. For the CDR3, the DNA is TGCAGTGCCAAGGGGCTAGCGGGTGTAGACGGGGGCTACGAGCAGTACTTC.